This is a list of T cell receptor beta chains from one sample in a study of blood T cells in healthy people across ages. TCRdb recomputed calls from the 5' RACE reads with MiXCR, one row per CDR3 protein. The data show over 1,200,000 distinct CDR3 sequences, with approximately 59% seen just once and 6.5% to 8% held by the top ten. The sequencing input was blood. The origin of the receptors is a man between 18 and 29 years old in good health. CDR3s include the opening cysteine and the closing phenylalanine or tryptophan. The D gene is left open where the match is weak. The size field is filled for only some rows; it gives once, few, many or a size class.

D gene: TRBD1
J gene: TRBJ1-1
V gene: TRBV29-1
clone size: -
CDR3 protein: CSAGGQARSVDTEAFF
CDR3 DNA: TGCAGCGCCGGTGGACAGGCCAGGAGTGTGGACACTGAAGCTTTCTTT

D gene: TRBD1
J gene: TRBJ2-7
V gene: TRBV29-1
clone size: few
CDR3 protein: CSVRDRSSYEQYF
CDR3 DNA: TGCAGCGTCCGGGACAGGAGCTCCTACGAGCAGTACTTC

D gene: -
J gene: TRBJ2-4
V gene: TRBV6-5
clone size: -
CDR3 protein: CASGPLGEYF
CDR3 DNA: TGTGCCAGCGGACCTCTGGGAGAGTACTTC

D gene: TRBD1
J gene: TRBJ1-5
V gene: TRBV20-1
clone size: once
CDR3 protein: CSATEPRGSGNQPQHF
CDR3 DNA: TGCAGTGCTACGGAACCCAGGGGGTCCGGCAATCAGCCCCAGCATTTT

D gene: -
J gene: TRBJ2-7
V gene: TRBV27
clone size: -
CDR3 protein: CASSLFFGENYEQYF
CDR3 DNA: TGTGCCAGCAGTTTGTTCTTCGGGGAAAACTACGAGCAGTACTTC

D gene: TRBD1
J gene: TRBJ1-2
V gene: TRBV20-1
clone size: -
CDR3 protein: CSARAGQGAPLYGYTF
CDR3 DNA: TGCAGTGCTAGGGCGGGACAGGGGGCCCCCCTCTATGGCTACACCTTC

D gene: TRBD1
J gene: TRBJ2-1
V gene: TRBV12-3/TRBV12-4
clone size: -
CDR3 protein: CASRTWDSGGNEQFF
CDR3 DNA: TGTGCCAGCAGGACTTGGGACAGCGGCGGGAATGAGCAGTTCTTC

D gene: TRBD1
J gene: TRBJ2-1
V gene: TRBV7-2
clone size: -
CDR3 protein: CASSLTGVEQFF
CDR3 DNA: TGTGCCAGCAGCCTCACAGGGGTTGAGCAGTTCTTC

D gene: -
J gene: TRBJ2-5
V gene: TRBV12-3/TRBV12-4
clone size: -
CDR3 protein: CASSVGSGVETQYF
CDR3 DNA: TGTGCCAGCAGTGTTGGTTCGGGGGTGGAGACCCAGTACTTC

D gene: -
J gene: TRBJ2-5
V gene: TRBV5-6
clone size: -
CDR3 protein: CASSLRSTLGTQYF
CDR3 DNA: TGTGCCAGCAGCTTGAGGTCCACCCTAGGGACCCAGTACTTC

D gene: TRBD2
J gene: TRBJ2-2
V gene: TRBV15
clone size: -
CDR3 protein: CATSRDVGLAAYGELFF
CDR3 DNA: TGTGCCACCAGCAGAGATGTAGGCCTAGCGGCATACGGGGAGCTGTTTTTT

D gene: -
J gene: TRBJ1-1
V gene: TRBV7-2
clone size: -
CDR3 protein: CASSLASQGEAFF
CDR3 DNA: TGTGCCAGCAGCTTAGCGTCTCAGGGTGAAGCTTTCTTT

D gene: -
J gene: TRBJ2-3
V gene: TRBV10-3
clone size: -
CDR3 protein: CAISPHGTATGDTQYF
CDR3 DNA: TGTGCCATCAGTCCCCACGGGACGGCCACCGGCGATACGCAGTATTTT

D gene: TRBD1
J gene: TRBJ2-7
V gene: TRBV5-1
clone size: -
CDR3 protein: CASSLRDRISYNEQYF
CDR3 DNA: TGCGCCAGCAGCTTAAGGGACAGGATATCCTACAATGAGCAGTACTTC

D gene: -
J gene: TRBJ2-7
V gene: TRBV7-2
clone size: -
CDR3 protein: CASRPSLRSSSYEQYF
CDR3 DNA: TGTGCCAGCAGGCCTTCCCTTAGGAGCAGCTCCTACGAGCAGTACTTC

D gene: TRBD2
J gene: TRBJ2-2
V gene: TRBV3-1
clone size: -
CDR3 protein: CASSQEVLAGDLAGELFF
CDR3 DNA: TGTGCCAGCAGCCAAGAGGTCCTAGCGGGGGATCTGGCCGGGGAGCTGTTTTTT

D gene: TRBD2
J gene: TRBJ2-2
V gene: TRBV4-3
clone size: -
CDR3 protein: CASSQERGLAGELFF
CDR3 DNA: TGCGCCAGCAGCCAAGAGCGAGGACTAGCCGGGGAGCTGTTTTTT

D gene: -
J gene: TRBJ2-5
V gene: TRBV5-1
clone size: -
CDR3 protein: CASSNFPEANQETQYF
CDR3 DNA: TGCGCCAGCAGCAATTTTCCCGAGGCAAACCAAGAGACCCAGTACTTC

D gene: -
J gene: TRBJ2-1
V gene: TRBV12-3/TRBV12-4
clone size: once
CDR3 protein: CASSGKEGPGCEQFF
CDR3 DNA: TGTGCCAGCAGTGGCAAAGAGGGTCCGGGGTGTGAGCAGTTCTTC

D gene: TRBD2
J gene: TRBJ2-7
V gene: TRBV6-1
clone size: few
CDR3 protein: CASFGTSGYEQYF
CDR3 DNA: TGTGCCAGCTTTGGGACTAGCGGCTACGAGCAGTACTTC

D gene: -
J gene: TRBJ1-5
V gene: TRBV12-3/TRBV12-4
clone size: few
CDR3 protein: CASSLGMRRPQHF
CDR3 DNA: TGTGCCAGCAGTTTGGGAATGCGTCGGCCCCAGCATTTT

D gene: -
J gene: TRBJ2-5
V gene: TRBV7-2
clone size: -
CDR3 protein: CASSLGHSYQETQHF
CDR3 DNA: TGTGCCAGCAGCTTGGGCCATTCTTACCAAGAGACCCAGCACTTC